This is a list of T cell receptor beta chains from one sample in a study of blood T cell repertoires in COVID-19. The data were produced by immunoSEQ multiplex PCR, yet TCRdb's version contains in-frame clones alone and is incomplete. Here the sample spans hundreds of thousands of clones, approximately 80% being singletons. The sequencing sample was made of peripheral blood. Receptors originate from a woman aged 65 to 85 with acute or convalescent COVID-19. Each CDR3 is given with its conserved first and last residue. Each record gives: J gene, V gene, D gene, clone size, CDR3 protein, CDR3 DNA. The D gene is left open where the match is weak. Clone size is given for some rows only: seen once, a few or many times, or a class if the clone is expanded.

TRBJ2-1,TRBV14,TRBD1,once,CASSPTGGIINEQFF,TGTGCCAGCAGTCCAACAGGGGGCATCATCAATGAGCAGTTCTTC
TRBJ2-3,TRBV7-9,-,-,CASSGEGAITDTQYF,TGTGCCAGCAGCGGAGAAGGAGCCATCACAGATACGCAGTATTTT
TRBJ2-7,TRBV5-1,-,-,CASSSRMGSLSQYF,TGCGCCAGCAGCTCTCGAATGGGGAGTCTTTCACAGTACTTC
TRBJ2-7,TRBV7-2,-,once,CASSSYRQTYEQYF,TGTGCCAGCAGCTCCTATCGACAGACCTACGAGCAGTACTTC
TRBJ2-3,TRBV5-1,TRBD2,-,CASSFAAGGTTDTQYF,TGCGCCAGCAGCTTCGCGGCGGGGGGCACCACAGATACGCAGTATTTT
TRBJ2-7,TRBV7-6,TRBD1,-,CASSLGGTGGSYEQYF,TGTGCCAGCAGCTTAGGGGGGACAGGGGGCTCCTACGAGCAGTACTTC
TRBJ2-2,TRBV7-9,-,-,CASSLLGRGTGELFF,TGTGCCAGCAGCTTATTGGGGCGGGGCACCGGGGAGCTGTTTTTT
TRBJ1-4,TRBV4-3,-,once,CASSQAVGAGNEKLFF,TGCGCCAGCAGCCAGGCCGTGGGGGCGGGCAATGAAAAACTGTTTTTT
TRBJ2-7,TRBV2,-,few,CASGPLAYEQYF,TGTGCCAGCGGGCCATTAGCCTACGAGCAGTACTTC
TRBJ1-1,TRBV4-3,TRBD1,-,CASSHRQGGTEAFF,TGCGCCAGCAGCCATAGACAGGGTGGTACTGAAGCTTTCTTT
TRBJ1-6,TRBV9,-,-,CASSFSDSNNSPLHF,TGTGCCAGCAGCTTCTCGGACAGTAATAATTCACCCCTCCACTTT
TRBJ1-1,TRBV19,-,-,CASSISAGIEAFF,TGTGCCAGTAGTATATCGGCAGGCATAGAAGCTTTCTTT
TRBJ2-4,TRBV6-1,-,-,CASSEGQENIQYF,TGTGCCAGCAGTGAAGGACAGGAAAACATTCAGTACTTC
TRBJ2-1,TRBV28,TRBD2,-,CASSHPGLAGVEQFF,TGTGCCAGCAGTCACCCGGGACTAGCGGGGGTTGAGCAGTTCTTC
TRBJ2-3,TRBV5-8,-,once,CATRSVAGTDTQYF,TGTGCCACCCGTAGCGTAGCTGGGACAGATACGCAGTATTTT
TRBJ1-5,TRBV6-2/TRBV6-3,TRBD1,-,CASSQHEGQSIHQPQHF,TGTGCCAGCAGTCAACACGAGGGACAGAGTATCCATCAGCCCCAGCATTTT
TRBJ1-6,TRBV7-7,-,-,CASPQGIVDNSPLHF,TGTGCTAGCCCACAGGGCATAGTAGATAATTCACCCCTCCACTTT
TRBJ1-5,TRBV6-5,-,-,CASRPGGYRNQPQHF,TGTGCCAGCAGACCCGGGGGTTATCGGAATCAGCCCCAGCATTTT
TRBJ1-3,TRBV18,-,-,CASSPPLGVTGNTIYF,TGTGCCAGCTCACCACCGTTAGGGGTCACTGGAAACACCATATATTTT
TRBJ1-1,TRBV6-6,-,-,CASSATLRDTEAFF,TGTGCCAGCAGTGCGACCCTCAGGGACACTGAAGCTTTCTTT
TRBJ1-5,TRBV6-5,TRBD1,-,CASSAGTDSNQPQHF,TGTGCCAGCAGCGCCGGGACAGATAGCAATCAGCCCCAGCATTTT
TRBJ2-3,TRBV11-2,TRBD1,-,CASRQTGRIRTDTQYF,TGTGCCAGCAGACAGACAGGGCGCATTCGCACAGATACGCAGTATTTT
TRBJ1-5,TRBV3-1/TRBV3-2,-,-,CASSVESNQPQHF,TGTGCCAGCAGCGTAGAAAGCAATCAGCCCCAGCATTTT
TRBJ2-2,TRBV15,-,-,CATRTGQNTGELFF,TGTGCCACCAGGACCGGACAGAACACCGGGGAGCTGTTTTTT
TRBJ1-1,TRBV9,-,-,CASSVEDLGRASPRYTEAFF,TGTGCCAGCAGCGTAGAGGACTTAGGGCGGGCCTCCCCCAGGTACACTGAAGCTTTCTTT
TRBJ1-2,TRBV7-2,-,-,CASSLGRDNYGYTF,TGTGCCAGCAGCTTAGGCAGGGATAACTATGGCTACACCTTC
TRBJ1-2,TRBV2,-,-,CASSAQGGYYGYTF,TGTGCCAGCAGTGCACAGGGAGGGTACTATGGCTACACCTTC
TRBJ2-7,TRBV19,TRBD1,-,CASSQRDRVISYEQYF,TGTGCCAGTAGCCAACGCGACAGGGTGATCTCCTACGAGCAGTACTTC
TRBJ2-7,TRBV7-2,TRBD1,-,CASSFTGEHSGEQYF,TGTGCCAGCAGCTTTACAGGGGAACATTCCGGCGAGCAGTACTTC
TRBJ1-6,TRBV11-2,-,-,CASSLETGGNSPLHF,TGTGCCAGCAGCTTAGAGACAGGAGGCAATTCACCCCTCCACTTT
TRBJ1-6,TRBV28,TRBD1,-,CASSFLGQGGSPLHF,TGTGCCAGCAGTTTTCTGGGACAGGGAGGGTCACCCCTCCACTTT
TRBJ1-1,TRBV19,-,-,CASSALGGDTEAFF,TGTGCCAGTAGTGCCCTCGGGGGGGATACTGAAGCTTTCTTT
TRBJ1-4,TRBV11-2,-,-,CASSLTQGFYEKLFF,TGTGCCAGCAGCTTAACCCAGGGGTTTTACGAAAAACTGTTTTTT
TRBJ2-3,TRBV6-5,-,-,CASSYTDGTDTQYF,TGTGCCAGCAGTTACACTGATGGTACAGATACGCAGTATTTT
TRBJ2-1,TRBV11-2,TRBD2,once,CASSLELAGKQFF,TGTGCCAGCAGCTTAGAACTAGCGGGGAAGCAGTTCTTC
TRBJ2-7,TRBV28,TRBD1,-,CATGTGYYEQYF,TGTGCCACCGGGACAGGATACTACGAGCAGTACTTC
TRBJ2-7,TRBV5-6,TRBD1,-,CASSSQGTPLSEQYF,TGTGCCAGCAGCTCACAGGGGACCCCTCTATCAGAGCAGTACTTC
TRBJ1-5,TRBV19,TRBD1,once,CASSIRGRYSQPQHF,TGTGCCAGTAGTATAAGGGGGCGCTATAGCCAGCCCCAGCATTTT
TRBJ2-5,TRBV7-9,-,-,CASRSQGQETQYF,TGTGCCAGCAGATCTCAGGGACAAGAGACCCAGTACTTC
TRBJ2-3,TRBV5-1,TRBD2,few,CASSLGGTTTDTQYF,TGCGCCAGCAGCTTGGGTGGGACTACCACAGATACGCAGTATTTT
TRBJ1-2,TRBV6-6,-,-,CASSRIPTADNYGYTF,TGTGCCAGCAGCCGCATCCCGACAGCAGATAACTATGGCTACACCTTC
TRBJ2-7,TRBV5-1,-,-,CASSFTGSYEQYF,TGCGCCAGCAGCTTCACAGGGTCCTACGAGCAGTACTTC
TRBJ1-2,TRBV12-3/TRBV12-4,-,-,CASSLVAGAGYTF,TGTGCCAGCAGTTTAGTAGCGGGGGCGGGCTACACCTTC